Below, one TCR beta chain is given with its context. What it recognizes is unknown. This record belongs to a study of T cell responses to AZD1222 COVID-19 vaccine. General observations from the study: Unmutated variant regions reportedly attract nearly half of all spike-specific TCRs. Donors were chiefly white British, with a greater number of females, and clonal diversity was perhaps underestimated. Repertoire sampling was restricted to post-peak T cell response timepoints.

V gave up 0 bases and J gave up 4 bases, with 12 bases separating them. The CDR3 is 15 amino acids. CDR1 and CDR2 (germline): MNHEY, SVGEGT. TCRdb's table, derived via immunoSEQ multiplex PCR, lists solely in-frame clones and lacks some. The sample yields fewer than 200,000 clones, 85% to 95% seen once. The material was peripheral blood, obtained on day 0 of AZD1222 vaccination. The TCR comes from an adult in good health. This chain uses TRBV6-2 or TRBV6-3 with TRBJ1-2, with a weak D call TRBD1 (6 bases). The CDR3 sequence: CASSYSAGGPYGYTF. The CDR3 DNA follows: TGTGCCAGCAGTTACTCAGCTGGGGGCCCCTATGGCTACACCTTC.